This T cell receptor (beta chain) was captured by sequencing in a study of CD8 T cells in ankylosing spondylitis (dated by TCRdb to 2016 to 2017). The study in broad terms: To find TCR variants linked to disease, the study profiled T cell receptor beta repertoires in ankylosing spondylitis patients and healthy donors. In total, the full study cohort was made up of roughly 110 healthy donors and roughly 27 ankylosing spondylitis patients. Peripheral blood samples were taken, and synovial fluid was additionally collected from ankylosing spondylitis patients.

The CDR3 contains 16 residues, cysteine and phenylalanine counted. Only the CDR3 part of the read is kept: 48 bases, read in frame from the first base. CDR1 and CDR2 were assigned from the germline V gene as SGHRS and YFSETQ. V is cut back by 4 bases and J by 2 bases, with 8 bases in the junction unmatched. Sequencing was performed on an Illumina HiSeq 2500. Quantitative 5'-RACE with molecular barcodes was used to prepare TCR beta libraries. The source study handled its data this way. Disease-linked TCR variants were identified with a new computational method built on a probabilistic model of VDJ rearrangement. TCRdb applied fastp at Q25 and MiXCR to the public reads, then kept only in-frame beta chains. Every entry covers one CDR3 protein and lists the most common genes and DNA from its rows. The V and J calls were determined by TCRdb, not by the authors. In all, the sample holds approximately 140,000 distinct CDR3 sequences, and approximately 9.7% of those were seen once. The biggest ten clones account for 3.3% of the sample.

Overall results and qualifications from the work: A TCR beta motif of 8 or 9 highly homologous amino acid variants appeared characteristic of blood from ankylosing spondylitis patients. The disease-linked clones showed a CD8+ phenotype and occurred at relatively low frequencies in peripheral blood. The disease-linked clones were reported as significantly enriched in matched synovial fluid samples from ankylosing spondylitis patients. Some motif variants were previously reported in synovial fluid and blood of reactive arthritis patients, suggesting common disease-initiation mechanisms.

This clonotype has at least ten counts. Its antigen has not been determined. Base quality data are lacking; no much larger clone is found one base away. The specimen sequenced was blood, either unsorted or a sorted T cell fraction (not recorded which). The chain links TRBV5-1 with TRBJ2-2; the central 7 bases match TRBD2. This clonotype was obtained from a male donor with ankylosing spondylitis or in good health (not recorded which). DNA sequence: TGCGCCAGCAGCCCTGGGGCGGGAGTAAACACCGGGGAGCTGTTTTTT. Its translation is CASSPGAGVNTGELFF. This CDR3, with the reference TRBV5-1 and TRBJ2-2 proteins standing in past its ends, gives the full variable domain KAGVTQTPRYLIKTRGQQVTLSCSPISGHRSVSWYQQTPGQGLQFLFEYFSETQRNKGNFPGRFSGRQFSNSRSEMNVSTLELGDSALYLCASSPGAGVNTGELFFGEGSRLTVL.